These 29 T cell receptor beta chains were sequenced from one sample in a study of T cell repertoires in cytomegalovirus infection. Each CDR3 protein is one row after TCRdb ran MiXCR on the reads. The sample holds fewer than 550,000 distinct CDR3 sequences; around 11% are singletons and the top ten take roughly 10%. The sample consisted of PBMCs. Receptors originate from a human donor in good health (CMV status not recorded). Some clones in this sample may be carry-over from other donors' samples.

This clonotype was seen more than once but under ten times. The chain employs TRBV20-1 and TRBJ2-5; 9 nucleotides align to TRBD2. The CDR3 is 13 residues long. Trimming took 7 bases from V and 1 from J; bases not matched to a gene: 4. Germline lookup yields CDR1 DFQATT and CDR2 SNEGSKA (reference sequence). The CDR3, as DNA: TGCAGTGGCCCAGCGGGAGGCCAAGAGACCCAGTACTTC. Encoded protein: CSGPAGGQETQYF.

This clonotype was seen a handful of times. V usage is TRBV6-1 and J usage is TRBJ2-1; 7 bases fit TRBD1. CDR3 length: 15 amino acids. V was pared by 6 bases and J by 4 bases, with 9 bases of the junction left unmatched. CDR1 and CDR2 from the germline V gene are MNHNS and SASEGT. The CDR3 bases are TGTGCCAGCAGAGAAAGACAGGGTTCTTACAATGAGCAGTTCTTC. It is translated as CASRERQGSYNEQFF.

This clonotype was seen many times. The CDR3 protein is CASSLVGRGGTYNEQFF. DNA for the CDR3: TGTGCCAGCAGCTTGGTAGGCCGGGGGGGTACCTACAATGAGCAGTTCTTC. The J gene is TRBJ2-1, the V gene TRBV5-5; 8 bases line up with TRBD2. The length of the CDR3 is 17 residues. V lost 0 bases and J lost 2; bases outside the gene matches: 7. CDR1 is SGHKS and CDR2 is YYEKEE in the germline V gene (reference sequence).

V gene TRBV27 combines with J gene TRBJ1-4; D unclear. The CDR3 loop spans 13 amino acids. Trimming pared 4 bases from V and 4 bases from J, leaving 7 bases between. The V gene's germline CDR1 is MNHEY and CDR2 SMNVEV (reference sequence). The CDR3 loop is CASSSEGNEKLFF. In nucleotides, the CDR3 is TGTGCCAGCAGTTCTGAGGGTAATGAAAAACTGTTTTTT.

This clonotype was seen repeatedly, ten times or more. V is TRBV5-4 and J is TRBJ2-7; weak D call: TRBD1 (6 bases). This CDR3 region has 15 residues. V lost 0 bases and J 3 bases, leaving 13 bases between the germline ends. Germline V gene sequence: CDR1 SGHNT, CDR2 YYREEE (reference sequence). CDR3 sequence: CASSLDGRGVYEQYF. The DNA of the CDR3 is TGTGCCAGCAGCTTGGATGGCAGGGGCGTCTACGAGCAGTACTTC.

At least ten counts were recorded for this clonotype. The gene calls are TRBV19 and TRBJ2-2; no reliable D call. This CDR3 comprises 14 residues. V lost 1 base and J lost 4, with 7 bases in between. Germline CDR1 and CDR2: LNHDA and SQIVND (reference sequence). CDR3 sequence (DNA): TGTGCCAGTAGTATAGGGACCTTCACCGGGGAGCTGTTTTTT. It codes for CASSIGTFTGELFF.

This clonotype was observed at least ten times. The CDR3 spells CASSIFTRAPNEQFF. The CDR3 DNA reads as TGTGCCAGTAGTATTTTCACAAGGGCGCCTAATGAGCAGTTCTTC. This chain joins TRBV19 and TRBJ2-1, with no clear D. CDR3 length: 15 amino acids. Germline-derived CDR1 and CDR2 are LNHDA and SQIVND (reference sequence). V dropped 3 bases and J dropped 7 bases, with 16 bases sitting between them.

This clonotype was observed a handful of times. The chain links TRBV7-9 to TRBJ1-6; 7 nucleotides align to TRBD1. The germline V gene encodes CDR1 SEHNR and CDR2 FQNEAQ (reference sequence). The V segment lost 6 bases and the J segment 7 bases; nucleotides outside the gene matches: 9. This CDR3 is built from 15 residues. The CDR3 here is CASSQTGTVNSPLHF. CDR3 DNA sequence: TGTGCCAGCAGTCAAACCGGGACAGTGAATTCACCCCTCCACTTT.

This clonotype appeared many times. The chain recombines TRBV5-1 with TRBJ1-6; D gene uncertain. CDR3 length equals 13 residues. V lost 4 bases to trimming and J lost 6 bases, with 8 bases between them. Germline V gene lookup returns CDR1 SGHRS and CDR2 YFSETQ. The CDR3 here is CASSLLVNSPLHF. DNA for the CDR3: TGCGCCAGCAGCCTCCTTGTTAATTCACCCCTCCACTTT.

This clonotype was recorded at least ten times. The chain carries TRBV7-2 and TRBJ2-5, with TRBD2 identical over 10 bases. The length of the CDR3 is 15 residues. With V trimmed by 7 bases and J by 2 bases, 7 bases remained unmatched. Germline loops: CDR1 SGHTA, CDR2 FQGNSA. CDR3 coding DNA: TGTGCCAGCAACCCCAGCGGGAGGGAGCAAGAGACCCAGTACTTC. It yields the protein CASNPSGREQETQYF.

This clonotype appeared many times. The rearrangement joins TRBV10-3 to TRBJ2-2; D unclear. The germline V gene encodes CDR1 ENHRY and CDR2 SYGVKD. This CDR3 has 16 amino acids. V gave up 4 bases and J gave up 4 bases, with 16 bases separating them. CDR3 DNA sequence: TGTGCCATCAGTGCCCCAGAAAAAGGTCTCACCGGGGAGCTGTTTTTT. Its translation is CAISAPEKGLTGELFF.

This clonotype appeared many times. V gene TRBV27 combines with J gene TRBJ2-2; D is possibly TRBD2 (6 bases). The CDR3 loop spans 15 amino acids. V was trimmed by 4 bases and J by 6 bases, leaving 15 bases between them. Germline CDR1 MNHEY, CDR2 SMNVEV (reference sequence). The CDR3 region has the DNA TGTGCCAGCAGTTCCCCCTCGGGGGTGTCCGGGGAGCTGTTTTTT. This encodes CASSSPSGVSGELFF.

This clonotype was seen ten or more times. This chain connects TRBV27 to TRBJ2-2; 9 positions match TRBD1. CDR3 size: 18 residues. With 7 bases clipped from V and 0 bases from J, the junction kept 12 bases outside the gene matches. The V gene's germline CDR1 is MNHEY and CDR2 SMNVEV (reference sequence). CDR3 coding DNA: TGTGCCAGCACCCCTCAGGGACAGGGTTCATCGAACACCGGGGAGCTGTTTTTT. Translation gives CASTPQGQGSSNTGELFF.

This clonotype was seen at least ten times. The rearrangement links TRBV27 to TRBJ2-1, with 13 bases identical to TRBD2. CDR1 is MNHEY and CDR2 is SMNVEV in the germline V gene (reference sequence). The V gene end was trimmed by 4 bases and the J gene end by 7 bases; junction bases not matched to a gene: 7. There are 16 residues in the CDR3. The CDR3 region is CASSSRTSGRVNEQFF. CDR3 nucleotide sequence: TGTGCCAGCAGTTCCCGGACTAGCGGGAGAGTTAATGAGCAGTTCTTC.

The DNA of the CDR3 is TGTGCCAGCAGTTCCGTTTCCGGGAACGGCCTCTATGGCTACACCTTC. Translating it yields CASSSVSGNGLYGYTF. This chain joins TRBV27 and TRBJ1-2; D gene ambiguous. The CDR3 totals 16 residues. V was pared by 4 bases and J by 4 bases, with 19 bases between. The germline V gene has CDR1 MNHEY and CDR2 SMNVEV (reference sequence).

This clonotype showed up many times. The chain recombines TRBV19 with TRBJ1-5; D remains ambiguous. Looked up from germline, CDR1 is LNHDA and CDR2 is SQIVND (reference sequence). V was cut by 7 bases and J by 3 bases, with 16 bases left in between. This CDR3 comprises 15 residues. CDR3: CASIGDYSHNQPQHF. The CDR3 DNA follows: TGTGCCAGTATAGGAGACTACAGCCACAATCAGCCCCAGCATTTT.

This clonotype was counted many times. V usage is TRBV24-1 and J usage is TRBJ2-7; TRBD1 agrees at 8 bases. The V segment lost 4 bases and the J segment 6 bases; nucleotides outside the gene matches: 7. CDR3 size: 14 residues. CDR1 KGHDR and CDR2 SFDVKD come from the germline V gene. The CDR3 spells CATSDLGQGGEQYF. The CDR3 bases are TGTGCCACCAGTGACCTCGGACAGGGCGGCGAGCAGTACTTC.

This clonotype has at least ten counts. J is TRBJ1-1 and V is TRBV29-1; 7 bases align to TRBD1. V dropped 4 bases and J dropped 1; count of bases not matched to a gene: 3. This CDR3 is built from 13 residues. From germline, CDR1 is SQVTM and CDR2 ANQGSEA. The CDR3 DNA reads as TGCAGCGTTGGGGCAGGGGGGAACACTGAAGCTTTCTTT. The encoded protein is CSVGAGGNTEAFF.

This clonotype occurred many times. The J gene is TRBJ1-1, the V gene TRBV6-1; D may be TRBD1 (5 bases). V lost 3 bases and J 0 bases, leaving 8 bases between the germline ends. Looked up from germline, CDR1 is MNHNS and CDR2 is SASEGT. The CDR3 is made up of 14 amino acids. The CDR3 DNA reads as TGTGCCAGCAGTGATCAGGGCATGAACACTGAAGCTTTCTTT. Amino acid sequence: CASSDQGMNTEAFF.

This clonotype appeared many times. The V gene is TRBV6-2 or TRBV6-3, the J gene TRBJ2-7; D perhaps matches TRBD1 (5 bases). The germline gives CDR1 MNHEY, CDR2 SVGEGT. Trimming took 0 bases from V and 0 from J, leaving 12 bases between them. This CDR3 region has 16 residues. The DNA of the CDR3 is TGTGCCAGCAGTTACTCACCCAACAGGAGCTCCTACGAGCAGTACTTC. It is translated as CASSYSPNRSSYEQYF.

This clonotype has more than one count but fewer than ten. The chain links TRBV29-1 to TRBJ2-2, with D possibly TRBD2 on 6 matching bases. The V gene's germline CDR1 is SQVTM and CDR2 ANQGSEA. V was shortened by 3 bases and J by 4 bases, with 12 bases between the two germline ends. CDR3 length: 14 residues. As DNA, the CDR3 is TGCAGCGTTGATGTGCGGGGCCCCACCGGGGAGCTGTTTTTT. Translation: CSVDVRGPTGELFF.

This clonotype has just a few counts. The CDR3 is CASSSLGGPRGELFF. The CDR3 DNA follows: TGTGCCAGCAGTTCCCTGGGGGGCCCTCGAGGCGAACTGTTTTTT. The chain uses TRBV2 and TRBJ1-4, with D possibly TRBD1 on 6 matching bases. The ends were cut back, 5 bases at V and 12 bases at J, with 22 bases in the middle. The CDR3 consists of 15 residues. CDR1 and CDR2 from the germline V gene are SNHLY and FYNNEI.

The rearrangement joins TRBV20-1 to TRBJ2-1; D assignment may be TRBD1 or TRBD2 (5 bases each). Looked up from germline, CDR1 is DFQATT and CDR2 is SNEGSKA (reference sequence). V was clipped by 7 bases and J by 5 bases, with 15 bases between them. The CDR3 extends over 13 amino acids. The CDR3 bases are TGCAGTGAACGGGGCGGAGTCAACAATGAGCAGTTCTTC. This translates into CSERGGVNNEQFF.

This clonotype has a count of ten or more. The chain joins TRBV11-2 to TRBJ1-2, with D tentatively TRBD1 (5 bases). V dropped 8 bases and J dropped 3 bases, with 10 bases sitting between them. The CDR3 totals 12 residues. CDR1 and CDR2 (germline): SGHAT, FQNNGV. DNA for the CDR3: TGTGCCAGCGGGGGGGAGGACTATGGCTACACCTTC. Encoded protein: CASGGEDYGYTF.

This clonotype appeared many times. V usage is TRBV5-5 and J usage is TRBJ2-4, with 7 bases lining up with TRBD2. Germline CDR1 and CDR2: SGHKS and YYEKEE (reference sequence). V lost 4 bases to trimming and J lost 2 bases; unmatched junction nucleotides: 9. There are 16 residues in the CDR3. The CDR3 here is CASSTGLLSSKNIQYF. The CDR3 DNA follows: TGTGCCAGCAGCACGGGACTACTGTCGTCCAAAAACATTCAGTACTTC. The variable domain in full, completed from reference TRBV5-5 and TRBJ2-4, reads DAGVTQSPTHLIKTRGQQVTLRCSPISGHKSVSWYQQVLGQGPQFIFQYYEKEERGRGNFPDRFSARQFPNYSSELNVNALLLGDSALYLCASSTGLLSSKNIQYFGAGTRLSVL.

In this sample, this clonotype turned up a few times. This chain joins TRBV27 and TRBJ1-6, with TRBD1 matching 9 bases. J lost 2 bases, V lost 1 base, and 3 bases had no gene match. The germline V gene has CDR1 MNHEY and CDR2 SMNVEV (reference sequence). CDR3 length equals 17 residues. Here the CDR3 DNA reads TGTGCCAGCAGTTTATTGGGACAGGGCACCTATAATTCACCCCTCCACTTT. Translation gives CASSLLGQGTYNSPLHF.

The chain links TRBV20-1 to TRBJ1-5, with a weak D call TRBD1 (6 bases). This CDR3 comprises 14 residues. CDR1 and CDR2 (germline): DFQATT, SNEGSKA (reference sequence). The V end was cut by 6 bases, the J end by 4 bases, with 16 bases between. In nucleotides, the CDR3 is TGCAGTGCGCCCGGACAGTTAACAAATCAGCCCCAGCATTTT. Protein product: CSAPGQLTNQPQHF.

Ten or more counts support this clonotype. In DNA form, the CDR3 reads TGTGCCAGCAGCTTGAGGAGAGACAATGAGCAGTTCTTC. Translating gives CASSLRRDNEQFF. This sequence joins TRBV11-1 and TRBJ2-1; no firm D call. The V gene lost 3 bases and the J gene lost 5 bases, with 8 bases spanning the gap. The CDR3 consists of 13 residues. Germline-derived CDR1 and CDR2 are SGHAT and FQDESV (reference sequence).

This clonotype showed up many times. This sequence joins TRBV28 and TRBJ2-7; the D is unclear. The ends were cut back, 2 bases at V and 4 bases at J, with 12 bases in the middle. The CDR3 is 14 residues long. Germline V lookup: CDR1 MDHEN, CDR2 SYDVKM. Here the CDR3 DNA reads TGTGCCAGCAGTTTACGCTCGCCCCTTTACGAGCAGTACTTC. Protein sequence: CASSLRSPLYEQYF.